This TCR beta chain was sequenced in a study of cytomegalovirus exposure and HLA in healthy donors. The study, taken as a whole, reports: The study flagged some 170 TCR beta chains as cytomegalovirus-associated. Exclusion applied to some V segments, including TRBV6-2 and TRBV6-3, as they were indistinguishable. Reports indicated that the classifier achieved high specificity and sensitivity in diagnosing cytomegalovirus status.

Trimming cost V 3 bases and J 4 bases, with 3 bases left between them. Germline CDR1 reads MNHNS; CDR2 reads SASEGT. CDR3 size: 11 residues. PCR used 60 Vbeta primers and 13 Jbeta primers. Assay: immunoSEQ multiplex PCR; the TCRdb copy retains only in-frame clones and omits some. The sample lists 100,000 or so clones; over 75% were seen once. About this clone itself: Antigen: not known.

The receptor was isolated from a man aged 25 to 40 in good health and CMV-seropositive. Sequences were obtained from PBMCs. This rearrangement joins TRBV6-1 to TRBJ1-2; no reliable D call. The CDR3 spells CASSESYGYTF. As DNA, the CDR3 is TGTGCCAGCAGTGAGAGCTATGGCTACACCTTC.